The next 5 T cell receptor beta chains were all read from a single sample in a study of T cells in Graves' hyperthyroidism and ophthalmopathy. The CDR3 regions of TCR beta were amplified from RNA transcripts. The TCR CDR3 was amplified in a first-round RT-PCR using the HTBI primer set. TCRdb re-called the multiplex PCR reads with MiXCR, one entry per CDR3 protein. The repertoire holds hundreds of thousands of distinct CDR3 sequences, with approximately 16% as singletons. Sequenced: blood. The receptors originated from a woman aged 18-29 years with Graves' ophthalmopathy.

In this sample, this clonotype turned up many times. A much larger clonotype is one base distant, so this may be a read error. V and J are TRBV12-5 and TRBJ1-1; no clear D gene. V was trimmed by 3 bases and J by 4 bases, leaving 3 bases between them. The germline V gene has CDR1 LGHNT and CDR2 FRNRAP. The CDR3 is 11 amino acids. The CDR3 DNA sequence: TGTGCTAGTGGTTTTGGCACTGAAGCTTTCTTT. Its protein product is CASGFGTEAFF.

This clonotype was seen ten or more times. V gene TRBV12-3 or TRBV12-4 combines with J gene TRBJ2-1; 11 bases match TRBD1. The CDR3 contains 22 residues. The V segment lost 5 bases and the J segment 0 bases; nucleotides outside the gene matches: 21. The CDR3 DNA reads as TGTGCCAGCAGTCCCCGGGAGGGACAGGGGGTGACGGGACCCAGCTCCTACAATGAGCAGTTCTTC. Its protein is CASSPREGQGVTGPSSYNEQFF.

This clonotype was seen only a few times. The gene calls are TRBV7-9 and TRBJ2-6; D is perhaps TRBD2 (6 bases). There are 14 residues in the CDR3. Germline CDR1 SEHNR, CDR2 FQNEAQ (reference sequence). With 5 bases removed from V and 9 bases from J, the gap between germline ends came to 14 bases. CDR3 bases: TGTGCCAGCAGCCCCCCGGGGGAAGGCAACGTCCTGACTTTC. Protein product: CASSPPGEGNVLTF.

This clonotype has a count of ten or more. The chain carries TRBV19 and TRBJ2-2, with TRBD2 identical over 9 bases. V gave up 3 bases and J gave up 4 bases; unmatched junction bases: 6. The CDR3 consists of 16 residues. The germline CDR1 and CDR2 sequences are LNHDA and SQIVND (reference sequence). The CDR3 nucleotides read TGTGCCAGTAGTATTAGAGCGGGGGGTTCCACCGGGGAGCTGTTTTTT. Encoded protein: CASSIRAGGSTGELFF.

This clonotype was counted ten times or more. The chain couples TRBV5-1 to TRBJ1-1; D is possibly TRBD1 (5 bases). This CDR3 is 13 amino acids long. The germline gives CDR1 SGHRS, CDR2 YFSETQ. Trimming took off 4 bases at V and 6 bases at J, with 13 bases between the two ends. The CDR3 DNA follows: TGCGCCAGCAGCATGGACCCGGGGGCTGAAGCTTTCTTT. Protein product: CASSMDPGAEAFF.